This T cell receptor beta chain was sequenced for a study of cytomegalovirus exposure and HLA in healthy donors. Looked up from germline, CDR1 is SQVTM and CDR2 is ANQGSEA. The CDR3 is 13 residues long. The V end was cut by 5 bases, the J end by 0 bases, with 11 bases between. Using immunoSEQ multiplex PCR, the repertoire was profiled, and TCRdb retains in-frame clones only, with some absent. The sample includes about 400,000 clones, 80% to 90% of them seen just once. The sample comprised PBMCs. The receptor was derived from a woman aged 18-29 years in good health and CMV-seronegative. The chain employs TRBV29-1 and TRBJ2-7; TRBD1 might be the D (6 bases). CDR3 region: CSVLTGDSYEQYF. CDR3 in DNA: TGCAGCGTTCTGACAGGCGACTCCTACGAGCAGTACTTC.